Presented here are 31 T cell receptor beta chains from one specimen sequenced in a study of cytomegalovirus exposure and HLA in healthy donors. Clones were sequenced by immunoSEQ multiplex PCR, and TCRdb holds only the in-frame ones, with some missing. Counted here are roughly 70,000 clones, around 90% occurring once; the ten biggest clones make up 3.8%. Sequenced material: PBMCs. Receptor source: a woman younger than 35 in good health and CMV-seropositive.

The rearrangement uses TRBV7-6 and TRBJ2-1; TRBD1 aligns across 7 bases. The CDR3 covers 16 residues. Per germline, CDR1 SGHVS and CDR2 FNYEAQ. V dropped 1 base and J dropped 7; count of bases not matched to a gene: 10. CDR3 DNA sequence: TGTGCCAGCAGCTTAGTTTCGGACAGGAAAAAGAATGAGCAGTTCTTC. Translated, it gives CASSLVSDRKKNEQFF.

The CDR3 bases are TGTGCCAGCAGCACCCTGACAGGGAAAGTTCCCTATGGCTACACCTTC. This encodes CASSTLTGKVPYGYTF. The chain combines TRBV11-2 with TRBJ1-2; 7 bases map to TRBD1. CDR1 and CDR2 (germline): SGHAT, FQNNGV. This CDR3 has 16 residues. Losses at the gene ends were 5 bases for V and 4 bases for J; bases not matched to a gene: 13.

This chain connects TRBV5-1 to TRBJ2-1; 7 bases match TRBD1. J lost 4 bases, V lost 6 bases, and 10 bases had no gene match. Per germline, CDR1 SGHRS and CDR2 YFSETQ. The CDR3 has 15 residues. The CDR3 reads CASTTTGEWYNEQFF. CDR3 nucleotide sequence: TGCGCCAGCACCACTACAGGGGAGTGGTACAATGAGCAGTTCTTC.

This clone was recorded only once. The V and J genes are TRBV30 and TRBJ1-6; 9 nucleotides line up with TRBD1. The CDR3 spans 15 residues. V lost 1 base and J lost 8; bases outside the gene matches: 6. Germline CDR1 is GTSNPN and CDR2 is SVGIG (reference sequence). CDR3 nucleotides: TGTGCCTGGAGTGGAAGGGGACAGGGTTATTCACCCCTCCACTTT. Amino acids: CAWSGRGQGYSPLHF.

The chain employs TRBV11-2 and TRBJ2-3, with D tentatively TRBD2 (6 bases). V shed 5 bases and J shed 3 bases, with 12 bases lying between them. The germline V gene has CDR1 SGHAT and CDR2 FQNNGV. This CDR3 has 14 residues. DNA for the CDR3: TGTGCCAGCAGCCCGGGGGTGATGACAGATACGCAGTATTTT. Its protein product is CASSPGVMTDTQYF.

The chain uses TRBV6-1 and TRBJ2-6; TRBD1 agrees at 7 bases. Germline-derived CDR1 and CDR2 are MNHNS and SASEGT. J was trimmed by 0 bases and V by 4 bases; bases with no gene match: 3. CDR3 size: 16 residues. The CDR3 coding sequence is TGTGCCAGCAGTGGACAGGGAAACTCTGGGGCCAACGTCCTGACTTTC. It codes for CASSGQGNSGANVLTF.

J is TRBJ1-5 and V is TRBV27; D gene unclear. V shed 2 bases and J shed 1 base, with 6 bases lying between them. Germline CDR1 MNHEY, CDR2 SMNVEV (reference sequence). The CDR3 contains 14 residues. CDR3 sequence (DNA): TGTGCCAGCAGTTTAGCCGGGAGCAATCAGCCCCAGCATTTT. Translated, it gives CASSLAGSNQPQHF.

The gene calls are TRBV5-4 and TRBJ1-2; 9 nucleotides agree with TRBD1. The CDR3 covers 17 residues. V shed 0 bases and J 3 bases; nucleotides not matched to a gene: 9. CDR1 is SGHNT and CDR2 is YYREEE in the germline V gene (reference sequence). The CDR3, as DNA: TGTGCCAGCAGCTTGGGGGGCTACAGGGGGCGAGACTATGGCTACACCTTC. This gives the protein CASSLGGYRGRDYGYTF.

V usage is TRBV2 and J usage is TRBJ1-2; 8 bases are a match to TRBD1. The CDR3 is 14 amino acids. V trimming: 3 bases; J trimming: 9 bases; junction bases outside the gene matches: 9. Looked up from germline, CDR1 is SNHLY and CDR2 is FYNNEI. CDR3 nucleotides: TGTGCCAGCAGTGATCGCGGACAGGGTAATCGCTACACCTTC. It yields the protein CASSDRGQGNRYTF.

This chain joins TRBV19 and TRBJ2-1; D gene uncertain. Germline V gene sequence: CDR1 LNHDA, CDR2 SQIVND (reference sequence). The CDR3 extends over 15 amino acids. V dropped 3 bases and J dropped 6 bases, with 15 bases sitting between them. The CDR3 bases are TGTGCCAGTAGTATTCGAAGCGCGGCTACCAATGAGCAGTTCTTC. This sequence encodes CASSIRSAATNEQFF.

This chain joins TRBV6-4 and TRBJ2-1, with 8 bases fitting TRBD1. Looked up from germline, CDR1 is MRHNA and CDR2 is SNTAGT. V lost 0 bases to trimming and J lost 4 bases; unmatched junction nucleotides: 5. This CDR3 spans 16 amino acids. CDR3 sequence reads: CASSDSGTGEYNEQFF. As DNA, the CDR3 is TGTGCCAGCAGTGACTCTGGGACAGGAGAATACAATGAGCAGTTCTTC.

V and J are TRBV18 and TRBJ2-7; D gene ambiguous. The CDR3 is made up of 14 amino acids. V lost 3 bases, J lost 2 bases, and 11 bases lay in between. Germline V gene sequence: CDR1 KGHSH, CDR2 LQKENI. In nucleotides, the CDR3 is TGTGCCAGCTCACCCTTTACAAATACCTACGAGCAGTACTTC. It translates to CASSPFTNTYEQYF.

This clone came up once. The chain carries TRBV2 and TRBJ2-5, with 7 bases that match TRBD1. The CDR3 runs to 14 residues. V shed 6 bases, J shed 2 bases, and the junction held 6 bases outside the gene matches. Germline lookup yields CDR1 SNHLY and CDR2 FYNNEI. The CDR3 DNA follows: TGTGCCAGCAGCTCAGGACAGGTACAAGAGACCCAGTACTTC. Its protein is CASSSGQVQETQYF.

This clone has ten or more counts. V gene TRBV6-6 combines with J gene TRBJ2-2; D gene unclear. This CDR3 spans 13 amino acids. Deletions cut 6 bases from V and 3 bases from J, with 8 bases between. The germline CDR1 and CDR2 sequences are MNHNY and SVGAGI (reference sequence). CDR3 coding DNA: TGTGCCAGCAGCCACGGAGACACCGGGGAGCTGTTTTTT. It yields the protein CASSHGDTGELFF.

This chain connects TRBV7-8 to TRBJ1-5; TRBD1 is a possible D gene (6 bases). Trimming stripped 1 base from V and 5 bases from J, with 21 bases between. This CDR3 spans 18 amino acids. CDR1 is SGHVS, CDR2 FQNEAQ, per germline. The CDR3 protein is CASSLGNRARQYHQPQHF. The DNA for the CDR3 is TGTGCCAGCAGCTTAGGAAACAGGGCCCGGCAATATCATCAGCCCCAGCATTTT. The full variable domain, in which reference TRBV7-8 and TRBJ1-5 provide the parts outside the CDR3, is GAGVSQSPRYKVAKRGQDVALRCDPISGHVSLFWYQQALGQGPEFLTYFQNEAQLDKSGLPSDRFFAERPEGSVSTLKIQRTQQEDSAVYLCASSLGNRARQYHQPQHFGDGTRLSIL.

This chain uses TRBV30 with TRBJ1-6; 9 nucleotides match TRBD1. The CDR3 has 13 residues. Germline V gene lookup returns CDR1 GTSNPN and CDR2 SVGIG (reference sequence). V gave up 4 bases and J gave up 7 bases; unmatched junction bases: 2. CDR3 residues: CAWTGQGNSPLHF. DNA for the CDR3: TGTGCCTGGACCGGACAGGGGAATTCACCCCTCCACTTT.

The CDR3 nucleotides read TGTGCCAGCAGCTTGGAGGCCAGGGGTAACACTGAAGCTTTCTTT. Its protein product is CASSLEARGNTEAFF. This sequence joins TRBV5-5 and TRBJ1-1, with D tentatively TRBD1 (6 bases). Deletions cut 0 bases from V and 2 bases from J, with 11 bases between. The CDR3 has 15 residues. Germline V gene data show CDR1 as SGHKS and CDR2 as YYEKEE (reference sequence).

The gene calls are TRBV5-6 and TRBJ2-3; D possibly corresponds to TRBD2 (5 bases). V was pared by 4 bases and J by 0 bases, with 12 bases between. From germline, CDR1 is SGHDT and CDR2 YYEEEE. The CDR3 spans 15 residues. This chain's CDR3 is CASSPGWGSTDTQYF. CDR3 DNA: TGTGCCAGCAGCCCGGGGTGGGGTAGCACAGATACGCAGTATTTT.

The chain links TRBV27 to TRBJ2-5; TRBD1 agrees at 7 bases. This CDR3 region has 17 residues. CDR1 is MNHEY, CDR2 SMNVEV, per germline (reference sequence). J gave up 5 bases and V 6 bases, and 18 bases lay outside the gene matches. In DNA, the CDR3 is TGTGCCAGCAGAACTCACAGGGGCGGTGCTGGTAGGGAGACCCAGTACTTC. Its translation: CASRTHRGGAGRETQYF.

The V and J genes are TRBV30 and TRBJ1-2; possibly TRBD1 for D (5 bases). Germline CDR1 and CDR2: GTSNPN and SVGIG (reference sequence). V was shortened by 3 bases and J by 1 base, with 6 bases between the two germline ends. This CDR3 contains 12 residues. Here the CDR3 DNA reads TGTGCCTGGAGAGGGGATAACTATGGCTACACCTTC. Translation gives CAWRGDNYGYTF.

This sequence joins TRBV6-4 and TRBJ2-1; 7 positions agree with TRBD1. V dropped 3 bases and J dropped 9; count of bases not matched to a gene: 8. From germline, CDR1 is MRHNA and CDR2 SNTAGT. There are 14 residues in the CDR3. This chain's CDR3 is CASSDRTGWGEQFF. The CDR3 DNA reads TGTGCCAGCAGTGATAGGACAGGTTGGGGTGAGCAGTTCTTC.

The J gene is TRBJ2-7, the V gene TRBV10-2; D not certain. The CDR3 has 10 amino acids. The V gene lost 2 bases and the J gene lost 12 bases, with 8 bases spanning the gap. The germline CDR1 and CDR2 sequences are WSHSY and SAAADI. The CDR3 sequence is CASSEGLWYF. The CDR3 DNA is TGCGCCAGCAGTGAGGGCCTCTGGTACTTC.

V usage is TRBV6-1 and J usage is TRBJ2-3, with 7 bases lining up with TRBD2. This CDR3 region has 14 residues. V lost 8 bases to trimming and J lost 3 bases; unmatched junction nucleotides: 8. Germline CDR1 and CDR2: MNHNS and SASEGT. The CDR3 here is CASGGLVTTDTQYF. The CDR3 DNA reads TGTGCCAGCGGAGGACTAGTGACGACAGATACGCAGTATTTT.

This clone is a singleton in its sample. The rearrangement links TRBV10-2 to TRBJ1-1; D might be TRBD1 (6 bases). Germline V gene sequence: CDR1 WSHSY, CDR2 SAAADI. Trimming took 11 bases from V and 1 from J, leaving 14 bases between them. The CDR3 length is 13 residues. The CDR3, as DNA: TGCGCCTCTGCCGGGACAACGAACACTGAAGCTTTCTTT. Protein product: CASAGTTNTEAFF.

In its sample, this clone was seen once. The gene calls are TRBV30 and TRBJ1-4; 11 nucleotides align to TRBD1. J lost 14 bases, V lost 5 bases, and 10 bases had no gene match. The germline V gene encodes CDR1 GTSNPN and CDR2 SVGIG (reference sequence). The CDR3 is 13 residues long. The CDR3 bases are TGTGCCTGGGCGACCGGGACAGGGGGTATGCTGTTTTTT. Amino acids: CAWATGTGGMLFF.

This CDR3 reads CASSILLAPETQYF. The CDR3 region has the DNA TGTGCCAGTAGTATCTTACTAGCCCCAGAGACCCAGTACTTC. The rearrangement uses TRBV19 and TRBJ2-5; D is perhaps TRBD2 (6 bases). In germline, CDR1 is LNHDA, CDR2 SQIVND (reference sequence). V was shortened by 3 bases and J by 4 bases, with 12 bases between the two germline ends. This CDR3 spans 14 amino acids.

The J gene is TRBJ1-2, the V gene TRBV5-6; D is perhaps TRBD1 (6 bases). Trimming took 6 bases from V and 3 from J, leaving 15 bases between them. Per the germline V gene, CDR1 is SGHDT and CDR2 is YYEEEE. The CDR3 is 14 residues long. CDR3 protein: CASNLDRTHYGYTF. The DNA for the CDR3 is TGTGCCAGCAATCTCGACAGGACCCACTATGGCTACACCTTC.

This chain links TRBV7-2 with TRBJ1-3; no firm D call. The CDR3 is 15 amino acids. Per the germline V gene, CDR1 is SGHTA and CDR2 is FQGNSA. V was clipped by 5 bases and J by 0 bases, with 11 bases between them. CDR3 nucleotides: TGTGCCAGCAGCCGTGAAGGGAGCTCTGGAAACACCATATATTTT. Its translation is CASSREGSSGNTIYF.

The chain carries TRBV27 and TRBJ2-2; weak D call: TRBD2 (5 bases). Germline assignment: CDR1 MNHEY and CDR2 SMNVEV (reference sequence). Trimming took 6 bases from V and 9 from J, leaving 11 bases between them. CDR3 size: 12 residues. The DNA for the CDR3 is TGTGCCAGCAGGACCCCGGGGTGGGAGCTGTTTTTT. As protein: CASRTPGWELFF.

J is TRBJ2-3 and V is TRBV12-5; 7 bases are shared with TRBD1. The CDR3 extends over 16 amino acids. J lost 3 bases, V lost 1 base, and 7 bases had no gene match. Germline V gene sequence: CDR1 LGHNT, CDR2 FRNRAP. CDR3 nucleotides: TGTGCTAGTGGTTTGGGCAACAGGGGAATAACAGATACGCAGTATTTT. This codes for CASGLGNRGITDTQYF.

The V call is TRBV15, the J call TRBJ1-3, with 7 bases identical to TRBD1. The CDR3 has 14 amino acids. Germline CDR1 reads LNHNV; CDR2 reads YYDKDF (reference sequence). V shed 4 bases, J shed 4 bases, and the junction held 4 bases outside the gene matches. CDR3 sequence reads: CATSIGGQGNTIYF. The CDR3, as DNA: TGTGCCACCAGCATCGGGGGACAGGGAAACACCATATATTTT.